Presented here are 16 T cell receptor beta chains from one specimen sequenced in a study of PD-1 blockade in classical Hodgkin lymphoma. As to time point: cycle 4 day 1 (C4D1), after 5 to 7 weeks of nivolumab. Brentuximab vedotin exposure varied among the patients, all of whom had relapsed after autologous stem cell transplantation. The protocol was immunoSEQ multiplex PCR, while the TCRdb copy is restricted to in-frame clones and leaves out a portion. The data hold tens of thousands of clones, with over 75% observed a single time. The sequencing used peripheral blood mononuclear cells (PBMCs), collected before the fourth cycle of nivolumab. All receptors come from a human donor with classical Hodgkin lymphoma.

The chain combines TRBV4-1 with TRBJ2-3, with 11 positions matching TRBD2. This CDR3 comprises 16 residues. The germline V gene has CDR1 MGHRA and CDR2 YSYEKL. The ends lost 4 bases at V and 5 bases at J; junction bases unmatched: 8. CDR3 sequence reads: CASSPSGGTSGDTQYF. CDR3 DNA: TGCGCCAGCAGCCCTAGCGGGGGGACCTCGGGAGATACGCAGTATTTT.

V is TRBV7-9 and J is TRBJ2-6, with 9 bases lining up with TRBD1. The junction had 6 bases not matched to a gene; V was cut back by 9 bases and J by 0 bases. Germline V gene lookup returns CDR1 SEHNR and CDR2 FQNEAQ (reference sequence). CDR3 length equals 16 residues. As DNA, the CDR3 is TGTGCCAGGGGGACAGGGAATCACTCTGGGGCCAACGTCCTGACTTTC. Residues: CARGTGNHSGANVLTF. Using reference TRBV7-9 and TRBJ2-6 for the parts outside the CDR3, the full variable domain is DTGVSQNPRHKITKRGQNVTFRCDPISEHNRLYWYRQTLGQGPEFLTYFQNEAQLEKSRLLSDRFSAERPKGSFSTLEIQRTEQGDSAMYLCARGTGNHSGANVLTFGAGSRLTVL.

V usage is TRBV9 and J usage is TRBJ1-3; TRBD1 matches 9 bases. The germline V gene has CDR1 SGDLS and CDR2 YYNGEE. The trim removed 3 bases at V and 4 bases at J, leaving 11 bases unmatched. The CDR3 is made up of 17 amino acids. The CDR3 here is CASSGRPLGQGGNTIYF. The DNA for the CDR3 is TGTGCCAGCAGCGGACGACCCCTGGGACAGGGAGGAAACACCATATATTTT.

This clone was seen only once. This chain connects TRBV5-4 to TRBJ1-2, with D maybe TRBD1 (5 bases). Deletions cut 2 bases from V and 0 bases from J, with 17 bases between. The CDR3 extends over 17 amino acids. The germline gives CDR1 SGHNT, CDR2 YYREEE (reference sequence). CDR3 sequence reads: CASSFPPGQGTNYGYTF. CDR3 DNA: TGTGCCAGCAGCTTCCCGCCGGGGCAGGGTACTAACTATGGCTACACCTTC.

CDR3 coding DNA: TGTGCCAGCAGTGGACTTCGATGGGTACCTACAGATAACTATGGCTACACCTTC. It yields the protein CASSGLRWVPTDNYGYTF. This chain joins TRBV6-1 and TRBJ1-2, with D hard to call. This CDR3 comprises 18 residues. The germline V and J ends were trimmed by 4 bases and 1 base, with 22 bases remaining between them. The germline CDR1 and CDR2 sequences are MNHNS and SASEGT.

The chain combines TRBV28 with TRBJ2-5; a weak D match, TRBD1 (6 bases). The J call could be wrong; TRBJ2-7 is a better fit for the DNA end. The CDR3 runs 15 residues. From germline, CDR1 is MDHEN and CDR2 SYDVKM. The CDR3 sequence is CASSFLDRPPYEQYF. The DNA of the CDR3 is TGTGCCAGCAGTTTTTTGGACAGACCCCCCTACGAGCAGTACTTC.

The chain has TRBV27 and TRBJ2-7; weak D call: TRBD2 (6 bases). Trimming took 4 bases from V and 4 from J, leaving 17 bases between them. In germline, CDR1 is MNHEY, CDR2 SMNVEV (reference sequence). CDR3 size: 15 residues. DNA for the CDR3: TGTGCCAGCAGTTACATGGCGGGGAACCTTTACGAGCAGTACTTC. This gives the protein CASSYMAGNLYEQYF.

This clone was counted between two and nine times. This chain joins TRBV2 and TRBJ1-4, with D maybe TRBD1 (6 bases). In germline, CDR1 is SNHLY, CDR2 FYNNEI. CDR3 length equals 14 residues. The germline V and J ends were trimmed by 11 bases and 4 bases, with 17 bases remaining between them. CDR3 in amino acids: CADSPDRFNEKLFF. CDR3 in DNA: TGTGCCGACTCCCCGGACAGATTTAATGAAAAACTGTTTTTT.

The V gene is TRBV7-2, the J gene TRBJ2-3, with 9 bases fitting TRBD2. The CDR3 is 16 residues long. Germline V gene data show CDR1 as SGHTA and CDR2 as FQGNSA. The ends lost 0 bases at V and 1 base at J; junction bases unmatched: 2. Here the CDR3 reads CASSLAAGGGTDTQYF. CDR3 nucleotide sequence: TGTGCCAGCAGCTTAGCAGCGGGGGGAGGCACAGATACGCAGTATTTT.

V gene TRBV7-2 combines with J gene TRBJ1-1; possible D gene TRBD1, 6 bases. V lost 1 base and J 1 base, leaving 10 bases between the germline ends. Germline V gene sequence: CDR1 SGHTA, CDR2 FQGNSA. The CDR3 has 15 amino acids. CDR3 sequence (DNA): TGTGCCAGCAGCTTAGTACTACAGGGGAACACTGAAGCTTTCTTT. Its protein is CASSLVLQGNTEAFF.

The rearrangement links TRBV6-6 to TRBJ1-4; 7 nucleotides match TRBD1. Germline CDR1 MNHNY, CDR2 SVGAGI (reference sequence). There are 11 residues in the CDR3. The V gene end was trimmed by 7 bases and the J gene end by 10 bases; junction bases not matched to a gene: 3. CDR3 nucleotides: TGTGCCAGCAAACAGGGGTTAAAACTGTTTTTT. Its translation: CASKQGLKLFF.

The chain joins TRBV6-5 to TRBJ2-5, with no clear D. V was pared by 0 bases and J by 2 bases, with 13 bases between. The germline gives CDR1 MNHEY, CDR2 SVGAGI. The CDR3 has 16 residues. The CDR3 sequence is CASSYSSSLSQETQYF. The CDR3 DNA is TGTGCCAGCAGTTACTCGAGTAGCTTAAGTCAAGAGACCCAGTACTTC.

V is TRBV7-7 and J is TRBJ2-5; 13 bases are shared with TRBD2. The germline V gene encodes CDR1 SSHAT and CDR2 FNYEAQ (reference sequence). The CDR3 extends over 18 amino acids. After removal of 5 bases from V and 1 base from J, the junction contained 10 bases not matched to a gene. CDR3 in amino acids: CASSPRLAGGPLQETQYF. In DNA, the CDR3 is TGTGCCAGCAGCCCGCGACTAGCGGGGGGTCCTCTCCAAGAGACCCAGTACTTC.

This clone appeared a few times. This chain connects TRBV2 to TRBJ1-6; tentative D call: TRBD1 (6 bases). V lost 4 bases, J lost 9 bases, and 10 bases lay in between. The CDR3 loop spans 13 amino acids. Germline lookup yields CDR1 SNHLY and CDR2 FYNNEI. This chain's CDR3 is CASSGEGVSPLHF. CDR3 bases: TGTGCCAGCAGTGGGGAGGGGGTTTCACCCCTCCACTTT.

The CDR3 nucleotides read TGTGCCAGCAGTCTAAAGACGTGGTACTACCCTGAAGCTTTCTTT. It codes for CASSLKTWYYPEAFF. The chain employs TRBV28 and TRBJ1-1; unclear D gene. This CDR3 region has 15 residues. Germline CDR1 reads MDHEN; CDR2 reads SYDVKM. The V gene lost 5 bases and the J gene lost 6 bases, with 19 bases spanning the gap.

The J gene is TRBJ2-7, the V gene TRBV7-2; D remains ambiguous. The germline V and J ends were trimmed by 6 bases and 2 bases, with 8 bases remaining between them. The CDR3 covers 12 residues. Germline CDR1 and CDR2: SGHTA and FQGNSA. The CDR3 nucleotides are TGTGCCAGCAGTTCCCAGACCTACGAGCAGTACTTC. Amino acid sequence: CASSSQTYEQYF.